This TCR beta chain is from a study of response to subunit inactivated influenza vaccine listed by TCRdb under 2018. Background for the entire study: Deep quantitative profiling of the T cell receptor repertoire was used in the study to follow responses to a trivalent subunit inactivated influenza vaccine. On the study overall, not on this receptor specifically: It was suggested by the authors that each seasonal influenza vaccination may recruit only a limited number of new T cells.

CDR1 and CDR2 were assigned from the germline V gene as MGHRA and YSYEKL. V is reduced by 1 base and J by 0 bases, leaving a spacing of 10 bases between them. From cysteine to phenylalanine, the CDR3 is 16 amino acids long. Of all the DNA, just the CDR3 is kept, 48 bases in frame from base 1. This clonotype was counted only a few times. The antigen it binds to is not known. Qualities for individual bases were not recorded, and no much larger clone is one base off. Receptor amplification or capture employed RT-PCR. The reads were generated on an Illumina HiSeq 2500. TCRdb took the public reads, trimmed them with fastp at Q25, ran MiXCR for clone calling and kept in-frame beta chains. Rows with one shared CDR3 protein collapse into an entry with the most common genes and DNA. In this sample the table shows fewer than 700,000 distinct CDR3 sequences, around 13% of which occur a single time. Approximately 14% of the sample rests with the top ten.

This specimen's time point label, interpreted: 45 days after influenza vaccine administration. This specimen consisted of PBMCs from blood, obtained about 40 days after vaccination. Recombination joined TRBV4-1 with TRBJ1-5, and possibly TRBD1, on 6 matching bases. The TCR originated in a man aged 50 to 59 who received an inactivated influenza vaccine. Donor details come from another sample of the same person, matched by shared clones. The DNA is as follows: TGCGCCAGCAGCCAAGGACAGGTCTATAGCAATCAGCCCCAGCATTTT. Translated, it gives CASSQGQVYSNQPQHF.